This T cell receptor (beta chain) was sequenced in a study of human CD8 memory T cell subsets. Findings and limits, study-wide: The study found similarly high diversity in stem-like memory and precursor exhausted T cells, unlike effector memory cells. There was only minimal overlap between the repertoires of stem-like memory and precursor exhausted T cells.

Points on this clonotype: The antigen is unknown.

This CDR3 contains 17 residues. Germline V gene sequence: CDR1 SGHKS, CDR2 YYEKEE (reference sequence). A negative magnetic separation step was used to enrich total CD8+ T cells. Each subset gave duplicate vials of about 140,000 sorted CD8+ T cells for RNA. Libraries targeted TCR beta using 5' RACE with UMIs. From the 5' RACE reads, TCRdb lists one entry per CDR3 protein and no DNA. In total, the table holds some 10,000 distinct CDR3 sequences. J is TRBJ2-3 and V is TRBV5-5; TCRdb selects TRBD2, and the lack of DNA leaves this call unchecked. The receptor was derived from a human donor in good health. Sequenced material: CD8+ T cells from PBMCs. The CDR3 region is CASSLELAGGSTDTQYF.